The next 28 T cell receptor beta chains were all read from a single sample in a study of blood T cell repertoires in COVID-19. Method: immunoSEQ multiplex PCR; TCRdb's copy keeps in-frame clones and lacks some. The profile shows more than 150,000 clones, more than 75% of them singletons. The sequencing input was PBMCs or T cells enriched from blood (not recorded which). The receptor set was obtained from a woman aged 45-65 years who had recovered from COVID-19.

V gene TRBV28 combines with J gene TRBJ2-3, with D tentatively TRBD1 (6 bases). Germline V gene sequence: CDR1 MDHEN, CDR2 SYDVKM. CDR3 length equals 14 residues. V lost 2 bases, J lost 2 bases, and 8 bases lay in between. DNA of the CDR3: TGTGCCAGCAGTTTACGGGACATCACAGATACGCAGTATTTT. This gives the protein CASSLRDITDTQYF.

This clone was observed a few times. The V gene is TRBV5-1, the J gene TRBJ2-2; 8 bases are a match to TRBD2. Looked up from germline, CDR1 is SGHRS and CDR2 is YFSETQ. V lost 1 base to trimming and J lost 6 bases; unmatched junction nucleotides: 8. This CDR3 region has 16 residues. The CDR3 loop reads CASSLISGTWSGELFF. In nucleotides, the CDR3 is TGCGCCAGCAGCTTGATTAGCGGGACTTGGTCCGGGGAGCTGTTTTTT.

The chain links TRBV7-9 to TRBJ1-3; the D gene is possibly TRBD1 (6 bases). V was trimmed by 5 bases and J by 0 bases, leaving 14 bases between them. The CDR3 loop spans 16 amino acids. Germline V lookup: CDR1 SEHNR, CDR2 FQNEAQ (reference sequence). CDR3 bases: TGTGCCAGCAGCCCCCCAGGGGCCTACTCTGGAAACACCATATATTTT. Its translation is CASSPPGAYSGNTIYF. Combining the CDR3 with reference TRBV7-9 and TRBJ1-3 gives the whole variable domain DTGVSQNPRHKITKRGQNVTFRCDPISEHNRLYWYRQTLGQGPEFLTYFQNEAQLEKSRLLSDRFSAERPKGSFSTLEIQRTEQGDSAMYLCASSPPGAYSGNTIYFGEGSWLTVV.

The chain joins TRBV28 to TRBJ1-5; D remains unclear. This CDR3 contains 13 residues. Per germline, CDR1 MDHEN and CDR2 SYDVKM. The V and J ends lost 5 bases and 0 bases respectively, with 5 bases between them. The CDR3 protein is CASSDYSNQPQHF. CDR3 in DNA: TGTGCCAGCAGTGACTATAGCAATCAGCCCCAGCATTTT.

The chain combines TRBV12-3 or TRBV12-4 with TRBJ2-7; the match to TRBD2 covers 7 bases. This CDR3 region has 13 residues. V lost 8 bases to trimming and J lost 6 bases; unmatched junction nucleotides: 10. The CDR3 reads CASRLGEGREQYF. CDR3 coding DNA: TGTGCCAGCCGGTTGGGGGAGGGCCGCGAGCAGTACTTC.

V is TRBV29-1 and J is TRBJ2-5; a possible D gene is TRBD1 (6 bases). V lost 3 bases and J lost 4, with 15 bases in between. This CDR3 region has 14 residues. Germline assignment: CDR1 SQVTM and CDR2 ANQGSEA. The CDR3 nucleotides are TGCAGCGTTGAGGCCTCGGCAGGGGTAGAGACCCAGTACTTC. Protein: CSVEASAGVETQYF. The whole variable domain, filled in from reference TRBV29-1 and TRBJ2-5, reads SAVISQKPSRDICQRGTSLTIQCQVDSQVTMMFWYRQQPGQSLTLIATANQGSEATYESGFVIDKFPISRPNLTFSTLTVSNMSPEDSSIYLCSVEASAGVETQYFGPGTRLLVL.

The chain couples TRBV6-1 to TRBJ2-7; D not certain. This CDR3 spans 13 amino acids. Germline V gives CDR1 MNHNS, CDR2 SASEGT. V shed 5 bases and J shed 6 bases, with 14 bases lying between them. CDR3 in amino acids: CASSSPPRSEQYF. As DNA, the CDR3 is TGTGCCAGCAGTTCACCCCCTCGGAGCGAGCAGTACTTC.

The chain recombines TRBV7-9 with TRBJ2-1; D is perhaps TRBD2 (6 bases). Germline V gives CDR1 SEHNR, CDR2 FQNEAQ (reference sequence). This CDR3 comprises 15 residues. V was trimmed by 3 bases and J by 4 bases, leaving 13 bases between them. The CDR3: CASSFSGGLYNEQFF. The CDR3, as DNA: TGTGCCAGCAGCTTTAGCGGAGGCCTTTACAATGAGCAGTTCTTC.

This chain connects TRBV7-6 to TRBJ2-7, with D possibly being TRBD1 (6 bases). Germline-derived CDR1 and CDR2 are SGHVS and FNYEAQ. The V end lost 2 bases, the J end lost 5 bases, and 19 bases lay between the germline ends. CDR3 length: 16 residues. This CDR3 is CASSLRLVAGADEQYF. CDR3 DNA sequence: TGTGCCAGCAGCTTAAGGCTGGTGGCAGGGGCAGACGAGCAGTACTTC.

The CDR3 sequence: CASSPRLAGREETQYF. The CDR3 nucleotides are TGTGCCAGCAGCCCACGACTAGCGGGACGGGAAGAGACCCAGTACTTC. The rearrangement links TRBV11-2 to TRBJ2-5; 11 bases line up with TRBD2. The CDR3 covers 16 residues. Germline V gives CDR1 SGHAT, CDR2 FQNNGV. The ends lost 5 bases at V and 3 bases at J; junction bases unmatched: 8.

To note about this clone: One junction end does not reproduce the germline sequence, and a read error may be involved. V and J are TRBV6-5 and TRBJ2-7, with 11 bases lining up with TRBD2. Germline values: CDR1 MNHEY, CDR2 SVGAGI. There are 15 residues in the CDR3. The CDR3 DNA reads TGTGCCACCAGTACTAGCGGGAGCATGGCAGGCGAGCAGTACTTC. The encoded protein is CATSTSGSMAGEQYF.

The chain recombines TRBV7-9 with TRBJ1-6; possible D gene TRBD1, 5 bases. Between the trimmed V and J ends, which lost 5 bases and 8 bases, there was a span of 10 bases. The CDR3 runs 13 residues. Germline CDR1 reads SEHNR; CDR2 reads FQNEAQ (reference sequence). CDR3 in DNA: TGTGCCAGCAGCCCCCTCAGGGATTCACCCCTCCACTTT. Translation: CASSPLRDSPLHF.

The rearrangement uses TRBV4-1 and TRBJ2-7; 10 bases align to TRBD1. V shed 0 bases, J shed 3 bases, and the junction held 8 bases outside the gene matches. The V gene's germline CDR1 is MGHRA and CDR2 YSYEKL. This CDR3 is built from 17 residues. The chain's CDR3 is CASSQDSRTGGLYEQYF. CDR3 in DNA: TGCGCCAGCAGCCAAGACAGCCGGACAGGGGGTCTCTACGAGCAGTACTTC.

J is TRBJ1-3 and V is TRBV6-5, with D unresolved. The germline V and J ends were trimmed by 5 bases and 0 bases, with 11 bases remaining between them. Looked up from germline, CDR1 is MNHEY and CDR2 is SVGAGI. The CDR3 contains 15 residues. Written as DNA, the CDR3 is TGTGCCAGCAGTCAGTTATACAGCTCTGGAAACACCATATATTTT. This sequence encodes CASSQLYSSGNTIYF.

V is TRBV25-1 and J is TRBJ2-7; 9 nucleotides align to TRBD1. Trimming at V came to 3 bases and at J to 3 bases, leaving 6 bases not matched to a gene. Germline V gene lookup returns CDR1 MGHDK and CDR2 SYGVNS. This CDR3 is 15 amino acids long. This CDR3 reads CASSDSGTGIYEQYF. In DNA form, the CDR3 reads TGTGCCAGCAGTGACTCCGGGACAGGGATCTACGAGCAGTACTTC.

The rearrangement uses TRBV18 and TRBJ2-7, with D possibly matching TRBD1 (7 bases). V lost 1 base to trimming and J lost 1 base, with 20 bases between them. Germline CDR1 is KGHSH and CDR2 is LQKENI. The length of the CDR3 is 18 residues. The CDR3 protein is CASSPRGRGEVRSYEQYF. The CDR3 region has the DNA TGTGCCAGCTCACCACGCGGCAGGGGGGAGGTTAGGTCCTACGAGCAGTACTTC. Supplemented by reference TRBV18 and TRBJ2-7, the full variable domain reads NAGVMQNPRHLVRRRGQEARLRCSPMKGHSHVYWYRQLPEEGLKFMVYLQKENIIDESGMPKERFSAEFPKEGPSILRIQQVVRGDSAAYFCASSPRGRGEVRSYEQYFGPGTRLTVT.

The chain couples TRBV28 to TRBJ2-7, with 9 nucleotides matching TRBD1. The CDR3 is made up of 15 amino acids. The V gene end was trimmed by 6 bases and the J gene end by 0 bases; junction bases not matched to a gene: 6. The germline CDR1 and CDR2 sequences are MDHEN and SYDVKM. The CDR3 loop is CASSPPGQGSYEQYF. The CDR3 DNA follows: TGTGCCAGCAGCCCCCCGGGACAGGGCTCCTACGAGCAGTACTTC.

CDR3 sequence: CASSLGGQISGNTIYF. CDR3 bases: TGTGCCAGCAGCTTAGGGGGACAAATTTCTGGAAACACCATATATTTT. The V call is TRBV7-2, the J call TRBJ1-3; maybe TRBD1 (6 bases). CDR1 is SGHTA and CDR2 is FQGNSA in the germline V gene. Trimming shortened V by 1 base and J by 1 base, and 11 bases separated the two germline ends. CDR3 length: 16 amino acids.

This chain links TRBV2 with TRBJ2-1; 10 bases match TRBD2. The CDR3 is made up of 14 amino acids. V was clipped by 6 bases and J by 7 bases; unmatched bases: 6. The V gene's germline CDR1 is SNHLY and CDR2 FYNNEI. Here the CDR3 DNA reads TGTGCCAGCAGAGGACTAGCGGACGTTAATGAGCAGTTCTTC. Translation gives CASRGLADVNEQFF.

V and J are TRBV10-1 and TRBJ2-1; TRBD2 matches at 10 bases. The CDR3 contains 16 residues. Germline V gene lookup returns CDR1 WNHNN and CDR2 SYGVQD (reference sequence). The V and J ends lost 4 bases and 4 bases, in that order; junction bases with no gene match: 7. CDR3 coding DNA: TGCGCCAGCAGTGGATTCATAGCGGGAGGTTACAATGAGCAGTTCTTC. Its protein product is CASSGFIAGGYNEQFF.

The CDR3 DNA reads as TGTGCCAGCAGCCCGGGACTAGCGGGTTCTGCGTTCTTC. Protein product: CASSPGLAGSAFF. This chain uses TRBV9 with TRBJ2-1, with TRBD2 matching over 12 bases. J gave up 15 bases and V 4 bases, and 8 bases lay outside the gene matches. The CDR3 is 13 residues long. In germline, CDR1 is SGDLS, CDR2 YYNGEE.

The chain couples TRBV7-9 to TRBJ2-1, with 12 bases aligning to TRBD2. V dropped 5 bases and J dropped 6; count of bases not matched to a gene: 8. Per the germline V gene, CDR1 is SEHNR and CDR2 is FQNEAQ (reference sequence). The CDR3 covers 16 residues. The CDR3 loop is CASSGGLAGKGNEQFF. CDR3 in DNA: TGTGCCAGCAGCGGCGGACTAGCGGGAAAGGGCAATGAGCAGTTCTTC.

This clone was seen just once. The chain employs TRBV6-2 or TRBV6-3 and TRBJ2-3, with TRBD1 as a possible D gene (5 bases). The CDR3 has 16 amino acids. V dropped 0 bases and J dropped 2 bases, with 12 bases sitting between them. The germline gives CDR1 MNHEY, CDR2 SVGEGT. DNA for the CDR3: TGTGCCAGCAGTTACTCGGACACATATTACACAGATACGCAGTATTTT. Translation: CASSYSDTYYTDTQYF.

V and J are TRBV6-1 and TRBJ1-5, with D possibly being TRBD1 (5 bases). The V gene lost 3 bases and the J gene lost 6 bases, with 9 bases spanning the gap. This CDR3 spans 13 amino acids. Germline-derived CDR1 and CDR2 are MNHNS and SASEGT. The CDR3 DNA is TGTGCCAGCAGTGAGGCAGGGATTCAGCCCCAGCATTTT. It is translated as CASSEAGIQPQHF.

The chain employs TRBV6-5 and TRBJ2-7; 10 bases agree with TRBD1. The CDR3 length is 16 residues. CDR1 and CDR2 (germline): MNHEY, SVGAGI. V shed 0 bases, J shed 0 bases, and the junction held 2 bases outside the gene matches. CDR3 in DNA: TGTGCCAGCAGTTACTCGGGGACAGGGGTCTCCTACGAGCAGTACTTC. Residues: CASSYSGTGVSYEQYF.

This chain uses TRBV19 with TRBJ2-1; TRBD1 agrees at 7 bases. The CDR3 has 16 amino acids. Looked up from germline, CDR1 is LNHDA and CDR2 is SQIVND (reference sequence). V was pared by 5 bases and J by 8 bases, with 15 bases of the junction left unmatched. For the CDR3, the DNA is TGTGCCAGTAGTCCCCTCGCGGCAGGGGGTGTCGATGAGCAGTTCTTC. Translating gives CASSPLAAGGVDEQFF.

This clone was observed a handful of times. This chain uses TRBV7-9 with TRBJ2-7, with 8 positions matching TRBD2. The germline V gene has CDR1 SEHNR and CDR2 FQNEAQ (reference sequence). The ends lost 5 bases at V and 6 bases at J; junction bases unmatched: 6. This CDR3 has 13 amino acids. The CDR3 sequence: CASSRISGTEQYF. CDR3 bases: TGTGCCAGCAGCCGGATTAGCGGGACCGAGCAGTACTTC.

The V and J genes are TRBV28 and TRBJ1-2; TRBD1 aligns across 8 bases. This CDR3 region has 16 residues. Germline lookup yields CDR1 MDHEN and CDR2 SYDVKM. V dropped 5 bases and J dropped 4; count of bases not matched to a gene: 12. Here the CDR3 reads CASSIPRTGSFYGYTF. DNA of the CDR3: TGTGCCAGCAGTATACCTCGGACAGGGTCCTTCTATGGCTACACCTTC.